The 7 T cell receptor beta chains below were found in one sample sequenced in a study of identical twins. Via MiXCR, TCRdb re-called the 5' RACE reads, giving one row per CDR3 protein. The sample shows some 500,000 distinct CDR3 sequences, 22% of them seen only once. These data also featured in a second study, about T cells expressing NK-cell markers.

Sample: CD4+ T cells sorted from blood. Every receptor here comes from a woman between 18 and 29 years old in good health.

This clonotype was seen only a few times. The chain is built from TRBV15 and TRBJ2-5; weak D call: TRBD2 (5 bases). The germline V gene encodes CDR1 LNHNV and CDR2 YYDKDF (reference sequence). The CDR3 length is 13 residues. V was cut by 1 base and J by 5 bases, with 8 bases left in between. For the CDR3, the DNA is TGTGCCACCAGCAGAGCGGGGTGGGAGACCCAGTACTTC. Amino acids: CATSRAGWETQYF.

This clonotype was counted at least ten times. V gene TRBV12-3 or TRBV12-4 combines with J gene TRBJ2-1; D assignment may be TRBD1 or TRBD2 (6 bases each). V gave up 8 bases and J gave up 0 bases, with 14 bases separating them. The CDR3 runs to 15 residues. The CDR3 reads CASSKGGSSYNEQFF. The CDR3, as DNA: TGTGCCAGCTCGAAGGGGGGAAGCTCCTACAATGAGCAGTTCTTC.

The rearrangement links TRBV15 to TRBJ1-4, with D unresolved. Germline lookup yields CDR1 LNHNV and CDR2 YYDKDF (reference sequence). V was pared by 0 bases and J by 5 bases, with 10 bases between. The length of the CDR3 is 15 residues. CDR3 sequence reads: CATSREGSLNEKLFF. CDR3 nucleotides: TGTGCCACCAGCAGAGAAGGGTCCCTCAATGAAAAACTGTTTTTT.

This clonotype was picked up a small number of times. This sequence joins TRBV20-1 and TRBJ2-3; TRBD2 agrees at 11 bases. Germline V gene lookup returns CDR1 DFQATT and CDR2 SNEGSKA (reference sequence). After removal of 7 bases from V and 5 bases from J, the junction contained 5 bases not matched to a gene. This CDR3 spans 13 amino acids. CDR3 protein: CSGSGGAGDTQYF. The CDR3 coding sequence is TGCAGTGGTAGCGGGGGGGCCGGAGATACGCAGTATTTT.

This clonotype came up many times. The gene calls are TRBV5-1 and TRBJ1-1; 7 bases align to TRBD1. Losses at the gene ends were 4 bases for V and 3 bases for J; bases not matched to a gene: 3. The germline gives CDR1 SGHRS, CDR2 YFSETQ. The CDR3 loop spans 13 amino acids. CDR3 sequence reads: CASSPTGDTEAFF. Written as DNA, the CDR3 is TGCGCCAGCAGCCCAACAGGGGACACTGAAGCTTTCTTT.

The chain carries TRBV11-2 and TRBJ2-7; 7 nucleotides match TRBD1. The CDR3 consists of 13 residues. Germline lookup yields CDR1 SGHAT and CDR2 FQNNGV. With V trimmed by 0 bases and J by 6 bases, 2 bases remained unmatched. CDR3 sequence: CASSLEGTAEQYF. In DNA form, the CDR3 reads TGTGCCAGCAGCTTAGAAGGGACAGCCGAGCAGTACTTC.

This clonotype was seen more than once but under ten times. This chain joins TRBV11-3 and TRBJ2-3; possibly TRBD1 for D (5 bases). This CDR3 spans 14 amino acids. Germline CDR1 SGHNT, CDR2 YENEEA. Trimming took off 5 bases at V and 2 bases at J, with 11 bases between the two ends. CDR3 DNA sequence: TGTGCCAGCAGCACACGACAGACCACAGATACGCAGTATTTT. Translating gives CASSTRQTTDTQYF.